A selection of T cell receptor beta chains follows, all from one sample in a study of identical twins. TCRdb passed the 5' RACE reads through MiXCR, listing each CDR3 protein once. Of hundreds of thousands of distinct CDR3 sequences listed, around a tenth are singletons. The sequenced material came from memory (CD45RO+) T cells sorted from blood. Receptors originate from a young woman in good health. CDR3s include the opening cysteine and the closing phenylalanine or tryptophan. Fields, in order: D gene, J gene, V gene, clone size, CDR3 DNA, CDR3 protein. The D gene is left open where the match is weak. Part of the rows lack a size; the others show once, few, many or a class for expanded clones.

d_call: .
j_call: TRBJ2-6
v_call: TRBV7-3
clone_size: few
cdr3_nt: TGTGCCAGCAGCTCATCTCGGGCTGGGGCCAACGTCCTGACTTTC
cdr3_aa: CASSSSRAGANVLTF

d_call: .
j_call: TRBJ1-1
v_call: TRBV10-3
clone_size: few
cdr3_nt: TGTGCCATCAGTGAGGTAATGCAGGACACTGAAGCTTTCTTT
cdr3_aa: CAISEVMQDTEAFF

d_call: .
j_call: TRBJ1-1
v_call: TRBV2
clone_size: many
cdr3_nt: TGTGCCAGCAGGAGCAGGATGAACACTGAAGCTTTCTTT
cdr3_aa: CASRSRMNTEAFF

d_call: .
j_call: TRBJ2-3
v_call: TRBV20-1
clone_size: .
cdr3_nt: TGCAGTGCTAGTGGTCCACGCACAGATACGCAGTATTTT
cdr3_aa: CSASGPRTDTQYF

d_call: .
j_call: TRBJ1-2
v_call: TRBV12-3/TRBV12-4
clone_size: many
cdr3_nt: TGTGCCAGCAGTCCCGGGTCGGGGCTCTATGGCTACACCTTC
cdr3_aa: CASSPGSGLYGYTF

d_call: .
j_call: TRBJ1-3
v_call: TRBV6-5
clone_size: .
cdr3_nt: TGTGCCAGCAGTTACCGTAGACCGACAAATGGAAACACCATATATTTT
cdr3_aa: CASSYRRPTNGNTIYF

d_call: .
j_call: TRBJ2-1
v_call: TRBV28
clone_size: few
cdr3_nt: TGTGCCAGCAGTTTTGTAGATAGCTCCTACAATGAGCAGTTCTTC
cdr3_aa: CASSFVDSSYNEQFF

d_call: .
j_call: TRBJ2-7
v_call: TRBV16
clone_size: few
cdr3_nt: TGTGCCAGCAGCCATGAGGTCGGAGGGGGCTACGAGCAGTACTTC
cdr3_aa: CASSHEVGGGYEQYF

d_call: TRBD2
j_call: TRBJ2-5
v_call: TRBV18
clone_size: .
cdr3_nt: TGTGCCAGCTCACCAGCAGCGGGAATAGGAGGAGAGACCCAGTACTTC
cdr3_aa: CASSPAAGIGGETQYF

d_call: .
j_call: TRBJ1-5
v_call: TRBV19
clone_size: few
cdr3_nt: TGTGCCAGTAGTACAGGGAGGCCTCAGCCCCAGCATTTT
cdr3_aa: CASSTGRPQPQHF

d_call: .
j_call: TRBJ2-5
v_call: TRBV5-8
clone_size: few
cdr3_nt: TGTGCCAGCAACGTTCCGGGTTTAGATAGTAAAGAGACCCAGTACTTC
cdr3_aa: CASNVPGLDSKETQYF

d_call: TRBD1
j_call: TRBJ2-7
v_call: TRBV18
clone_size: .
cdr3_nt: TGTGCCAGCTCACTCCGGGACAGGGACGAGCAGTACTTC
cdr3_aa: CASSLRDRDEQYF

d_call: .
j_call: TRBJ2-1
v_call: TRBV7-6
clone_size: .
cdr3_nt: TGTGCCAGCAGCTTAGATTCCGCTCCGGTCTTC
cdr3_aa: CASSLDSAPVF

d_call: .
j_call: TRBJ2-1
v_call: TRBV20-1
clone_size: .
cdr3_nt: TGCAGTGCTGACTCCGCCGACTTTAATGAGCAGTTCTTC
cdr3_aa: CSADSADFNEQFF

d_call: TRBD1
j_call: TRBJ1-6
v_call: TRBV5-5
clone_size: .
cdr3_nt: TGTGCCAGCAGCTTGGGGGACAGGGGGATAGTTAATTCACCCCTCCACTTT
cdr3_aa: CASSLGDRGIVNSPLHF